The rows below give T cell receptor beta chains drawn from one sample of a study of blood T cell repertoires in COVID-19. Sequencing was performed with immunoSEQ multiplex PCR; in TCRdb, only in-frame clones are kept and a portion is missing. The sample holds roughly 53,000 clones; roughly 86% are singletons and the top ten take around 4.6%. The sample consisted of peripheral blood. The receptors originated from a man aged 40-55 years with active COVID-19. Each CDR3 is given with its conserved first and last residue. The D gene is left open where the match is weak. Clone size appears in some rows only: once, few, many, or a class for an expanded clone.

TRBV6-6	-	TRBJ1-6	TRBD1	CASSRGQGVYNSPLHF	TGTGCCAGCAGTCGGGGACAGGGGGTCTATAATTCACCCCTCCACTTT
TRBV7-2	-	TRBJ2-1	TRBD2	CASSRGGNYNEQFF	TGTGCCAGCAGTCGGGGGGGAAATTACAATGAGCAGTTCTTC
TRBV2	-	TRBJ2-7	TRBD1	CASSYPDRGAYEQYF	TGTGCCAGCAGCTACCCGGACAGGGGGGCCTACGAGCAGTACTTC
TRBV7-3	-	TRBJ1-1	-	CASSPDADTEAFF	TGTGCCAGCAGCCCCGACGCGGACACTGAAGCTTTCTTT
TRBV5-1	-	TRBJ2-7	TRBD1	CASSLSPGGSYEQYF	TGCGCCAGCAGCTTGTCCCCAGGGGGCTCGTACGAGCAGTACTTC
TRBV6-5	-	TRBJ1-6	-	CASSYSTFHSPLHF	TGTGCCAGCAGTTACTCGACATTCCATTCACCCCTCCACTTT
TRBV4-2	-	TRBJ1-1	TRBD1	CASSQPGTGGYQGTEAFF	TGTGCCAGCAGCCAACCGGGGACAGGGGGGTATCAGGGCACTGAAGCTTTCTTT
TRBV3-1/TRBV3-2	-	TRBJ2-3	-	CASSQALTDTQYF	TGTGCCAGCAGCCAAGCACTAACAGATACGCAGTATTTT
TRBV11-2	-	TRBJ2-4	-	CASSLAGNLNIQYF	TGTGCCAGCAGCTTGGCAGGGAATTTAAACATTCAGTACTTC
TRBV18	-	TRBJ2-2	TRBD2	CASSPGLAGRQDTGELFF	TGTGCCAGCTCACCCGGACTAGCGGGACGTCAGGACACCGGGGAGCTGTTTTTT
TRBV7-9	few	TRBJ2-3	-	CASSLQGSTDTQYF	TGTGCCAGCAGCTTACAGGGTAGCACAGATACGCAGTATTTT
TRBV27	-	TRBJ2-1	-	CASSSPGQGYNEQFF	TGTGCCAGCAGTTCCCCCGGGCAGGGTTACAATGAGCAGTTCTTC
TRBV3-1/TRBV3-2	-	TRBJ2-2	TRBD2	CASSPGTSGRAGTGELFF	TGTGCCAGCAGCCCCGGGACTAGCGGGAGGGCTGGGACCGGGGAGCTGTTTTTT
TRBV7-3	-	TRBJ1-6	-	CASSSGTTGSPLHF	TGTGCCAGCAGCTCAGGGACTACAGGTTCACCCCTCCACTTT
TRBV3-1/TRBV3-2	-	TRBJ2-7	-	CASSQASTTYEQYF	TGTGCCAGCAGCCAAGCGAGTACCACCTACGAGCAGTACTTC
TRBV29-1	-	TRBJ1-2	-	CSVAQAPWGVYGYTF	TGCAGCGTCGCTCAAGCTCCTTGGGGGGTTTATGGCTACACCTTC
TRBV10-3	once	TRBJ1-4	TRBD1	CAISESRGLREKLFF	TGTGCCATCAGTGAGTCCAGGGGGCTTCGGGAAAAACTGTTTTTT
TRBV9	-	TRBJ2-2	TRBD1	CASSVSPGQGVTGELFF	TGTGCCAGCAGCGTCTCTCCGGGACAGGGGGTAACCGGGGAGCTGTTTTTT
TRBV2	-	TRBJ2-5	TRBD1	CASTEDRGVGGETQYF	TGTGCCAGCACTGAAGACAGGGGGGTAGGAGGAGAGACCCAGTACTTC
TRBV5-1	-	TRBJ1-5	-	CASSPEVNQPQHF	TGCGCCAGCAGCCCGGAGGTAAATCAGCCCCAGCATTTT
TRBV2	-	TRBJ2-7	TRBD2	CASSDWASGSYEQYF	TGTGCCAGCAGTGATTGGGCTAGCGGGAGTTACGAGCAGTACTTC
TRBV18	-	TRBJ2-6	-	CASSPQQLSGANVLTF	TGTGCCAGCTCACCTCAACAGCTCTCTGGGGCCAACGTCCTGACTTTC
TRBV7-9	-	TRBJ1-6	TRBD1	CASGPGGASYNSPLHF	TGTGCCAGCGGTCCAGGGGGAGCGTCCTATAATTCACCCCTCCACTTT
TRBV19	-	TRBJ2-5	-	CASSIRPEALGETQYF	TGTGCCAGTAGTATTAGGCCCGAGGCTCTCGGAGAGACCCAGTACTTC
TRBV6-5	-	TRBJ2-1	TRBD2	CASSYSVTGGSEFF	TGTGCCAGCAGTTACTCGGTTACCGGCGGGAGTGAGTTCTTC
TRBV6-2/TRBV6-3	-	TRBJ2-1	-	CASSSLYNEQFF	TGTGCCAGCAGTTCCCTTTACAATGAGCAGTTCTTC
TRBV19	once	TRBJ1-2	TRBD1	CASSMTPRDRASGLYGYTF	TGTGCCAGTAGTATGACGCCCCGGGACAGGGCGTCCGGTCTCTATGGCTACACCTTC
TRBV6-5	-	TRBJ2-1	-	CASSYNEAYNEQFF	TGTGCCAGCAGTTACAATGAGGCCTACAATGAGCAGTTCTTC
TRBV7-9	-	TRBJ2-7	TRBD1	CASSQQTGGVDEQYF	TGTGCCAGCAGTCAACAGACAGGGGGAGTGGACGAGCAGTACTTC
TRBV6-6	-	TRBJ1-1	-	CASSYEGGLNTEAFF	TGTGCCAGCAGTTACGAGGGAGGCTTGAACACTGAAGCTTTCTTT
TRBV19	-	TRBJ1-2	-	CASTEPGGDYGYTF	TGTGCCAGTACCGAGCCGGGGGGAGACTATGGCTACACCTTC
TRBV9	once	TRBJ2-7	TRBD2	CASSVDDSGRKYEQYF	TGTGCCAGCAGCGTAGATGATAGCGGGAGGAAGTACGAGCAGTACTTC
TRBV5-5	-	TRBJ1-5	TRBD1	CASSLGGASNQPQHF	TGTGCCAGCAGCTTAGGGGGCGCGAGCAATCAGCCCCAGCATTTT
TRBV27	-	TRBJ2-2	-	CASSLSIWQDTGELFF	TGTGCCAGCAGTTTATCTATTTGGCAGGACACCGGGGAGCTGTTTTTT
TRBV19	-	TRBJ2-5	-	CASSPTADSKETQYF	TGTGCCAGTAGCCCAACCGCGGACAGTAAAGAGACCCAGTACTTC
TRBV12-2	-	TRBJ2-7	-	CASRLKWEGQSSYEQYF	TGTGCAAGTCGCTTAAAATGGGAAGGACAGAGCTCCTACGAGCAGTACTTC
TRBV10-1	-	TRBJ2-3	TRBD1	CASRDSLTDTQYF	TGCGCCTCCAGGGACAGCCTCACAGATACGCAGTATTTT
TRBV27	-	TRBJ1-2	-	CASSLSAGYGYTF	TGTGCCAGCAGTTTATCGGCAGGGTATGGCTACACCTTC
TRBV2	few	TRBJ2-2	-	CASSHQPGLNTGELFF	TGTGCCAGCAGTCACCAACCGGGACTTAACACCGGGGAGCTGTTTTTT
TRBV2	-	TRBJ2-3	-	CASGRIAELDSDTQYF	TGTGCCAGCGGGAGGATAGCGGAGCTGGACTCAGATACGCAGTATTTT
TRBV5-8	-	TRBJ2-3	TRBD2	CASSLGAGGFTDTQYF	TGTGCCAGCAGCTTGGGGGCGGGAGGCTTCACAGATACGCAGTATTTT
TRBV27	-	TRBJ2-6	TRBD1	CASSPDRDYSGANVLTF	TGTGCCAGCAGCCCGGACAGGGATTACTCTGGGGCCAACGTCCTGACTTTC
TRBV6-5	few	TRBJ2-1	TRBD1	CASSYSGQGNNEQFF	TGTGCCAGCAGTTACTCAGGACAGGGGAACAATGAGCAGTTCTTC
TRBV5-1	once	TRBJ1-2	-	CASSLESVYGYTF	TGCGCCAGCAGCTTGGAGTCAGTCTATGGCTACACCTTC
TRBV19	-	TRBJ2-7	TRBD2	CASSIESGLAGTSYEQYF	TGTGCCAGTAGTATAGAATCGGGGCTAGCGGGAACCTCCTACGAGCAGTACTTC
TRBV6-2/TRBV6-3	-	TRBJ2-1	-	CASSPTGSTYNEQFF	TGTGCCAGCAGTCCCACCGGGAGTACCTACAATGAGCAGTTCTTC
TRBV28	-	TRBJ2-7	TRBD2	CASLGASGIGDEQYF	TGTGCCAGCTTAGGGGCTAGCGGGATCGGGGACGAGCAGTACTTC
TRBV4-1	-	TRBJ2-1	TRBD1	CASSLRDRGYNEQFF	TGCGCCAGCAGCCTCCGGGACAGGGGCTACAATGAGCAGTTCTTC
TRBV28	-	TRBJ1-1	-	CASIPGGGNTEAFF	TGTGCCAGCATCCCCGGCGGGGGGAACACTGAAGCTTTCTTT
TRBV11-2	-	TRBJ2-7	-	CASSSFTPGLNF	TGTGCCAGCAGCTCTTTCACACCGGGACTCAACTTC
TRBV5-1	-	TRBJ2-1	TRBD1	CASSFGTGGANEQFF	TGCGCCAGCAGCTTCGGGACAGGGGGGGCCAATGAGCAGTTCTTC
TRBV13	-	TRBJ1-5	-	CASSSTANNQPQHF	TGTGCCAGCAGCTCGACAGCTAACAATCAGCCCCAGCATTTT
TRBV28	-	TRBJ2-4	-	CASSLRGNGIQYF	TGTGCCAGCAGTTTAAGGGGAAATGGCATTCAGTACTTC